The 32 T cell receptor beta chains presented below share a single source sample, sequenced in a study of blood T cell repertoires in COVID-19. This table comes from immunoSEQ multiplex PCR, and its TCRdb copy is limited to in-frame clones, with some not included. Of about 250,000 clones detected, roughly 91% appear once; the ten largest clones hold over 7.5%. The source material was PBMCs or T cells enriched from blood (not recorded which). The receptor set was obtained from a middle-aged man who had recovered from COVID-19.

This clone occurred once. The gene calls are TRBV28 and TRBJ2-2, with 12 bases aligning to TRBD1. CDR1 and CDR2 (germline): MDHEN, SYDVKM. Losses at the gene ends were 10 bases for V and 0 bases for J; bases not matched to a gene: 18. The CDR3 totals 20 residues. The CDR3 nucleotides are TGTGCCACCAATACCCCCTCGGTTGGGACAGGGGGCCCGAACACCGGGGAGCTGTTTTTT. Translating gives CATNTPSVGTGGPNTGELFF. The full variable domain, rest sourced from reference TRBV28 and TRBJ2-2, is DVKVTQSSRYLVKRTGEKVFLECVQDMDHENMFWYRQDPGLGLRLIYFSYDVKMKEKGDIPEGYSVSREKKERFSLILESASTNQTSMYLCATNTPSVGTGGPNTGELFFGEGSRLTVL.

This clone occurred once. The chain has TRBV2 and TRBJ1-1; unclear D gene. The germline V gene encodes CDR1 SNHLY and CDR2 FYNNEI. CDR3 length: 13 amino acids. The ends were cut back, 8 bases at V and 5 bases at J, with 15 bases in the middle. The CDR3 loop reads CASFGLRRTEAFF. The DNA of the CDR3 is TGTGCCAGCTTTGGGTTACGGCGGACTGAAGCTTTCTTT.

The chain has TRBV13 and TRBJ2-7; 14 nucleotides align to TRBD2. The CDR3 loop spans 16 amino acids. From germline, CDR1 is PRHDT and CDR2 FYEKMQ (reference sequence). The junction had 10 bases not matched to a gene; V was cut back by 5 bases and J by 7 bases. The CDR3 nucleotides are TGTGCCAGCAGCCCAGGGACTAGCGGGAGTCTGGGTGAGCAGTACTTC. It encodes CASSPGTSGSLGEQYF.

This rearrangement joins TRBV28 to TRBJ2-1, with TRBD1 matching 9 bases. From germline, CDR1 is MDHEN and CDR2 SYDVKM. Germline trimming cut 6 bases from V and 4 bases from J; bases unmatched to any gene: 7. The CDR3 sequence is 15 residues long. CDR3 loop: CASSPDRGYYNEQFF. DNA for the CDR3: TGTGCCAGCAGCCCGGACAGGGGTTATTACAATGAGCAGTTCTTC.

This rearrangement joins TRBV14 to TRBJ2-5; 12 bases are shared with TRBD2. The ends lost 5 bases at V and 5 bases at J; junction bases unmatched: 9. CDR3 size: 16 residues. Germline values: CDR1 SGHDN, CDR2 FVKESK. The CDR3 is CASSAASGRAGETQYF. CDR3 sequence (DNA): TGTGCCAGCAGCGCGGCTAGCGGGAGGGCTGGTGAGACCCAGTACTTC.

The V and J genes are TRBV5-6 and TRBJ1-6; the match to TRBD1 covers 7 bases. This CDR3 spans 13 amino acids. V was clipped by 0 bases and J by 14 bases; unmatched bases: 5. CDR1 SGHDT and CDR2 YYEEEE come from the germline V gene. The CDR3 loop reads CASSLATGLTLHF. CDR3 DNA sequence: TGTGCCAGCAGCTTGGCGACAGGGCTTACCCTCCACTTT.

The chain links TRBV12-5 to TRBJ1-5; D gene unclear. Germline V gives CDR1 LGHNT, CDR2 FRNRAP. This CDR3 spans 13 amino acids. Trimming removed 3 bases at V and 5 bases at J, with 8 bases between. CDR3 DNA: TGTGCTAGTGGTTTAGACGGGTATCAGCCCCAGCATTTT. Its translation is CASGLDGYQPQHF.

This sequence joins TRBV19 and TRBJ2-1, with TRBD1 identical over 9 bases. Trimming took 5 bases from V and 8 from J; bases not matched to a gene: 19. CDR3 length equals 18 residues. The germline V gene has CDR1 LNHDA and CDR2 SQIVND (reference sequence). CDR3 region: CASSLRVSGGTGFDEQFF. The CDR3 nucleotides read TGTGCCAGTAGTTTAAGAGTGAGCGGCGGGACAGGGTTCGATGAGCAGTTCTTC.

This clone has a single count. This chain uses TRBV7-3 with TRBJ1-1; 8 nucleotides line up with TRBD1. This CDR3 region has 16 residues. Germline lookup yields CDR1 SGHTA and CDR2 FQGTGA. The V and J ends lost 1 base and 0 bases, in that order; junction bases with no gene match: 4. The DNA of the CDR3 is TGTGCCAGCAGCTTAATGGCGACAGGGGTGAACACTGAAGCTTTCTTT. It translates to CASSLMATGVNTEAFF. Together with reference TRBV7-3 and TRBJ1-1, the CDR3 gives the full variable domain: GAGVSQTPSNKVTEKGKYVELRCDPISGHTALYWYRQSLGQGPEFLIYFQGTGAADDSGLPNDRFFAVRPEGSVSTLKIQRTERGDSAVYLCASSLMATGVNTEAFFGQGTRLTVV.

This chain links TRBV7-2 with TRBJ1-5, with D unclear. CDR1 is SGHTA, CDR2 FQGNSA, per germline. Trimming left V 4 bases short and J 2 bases short, with 9 bases between. This CDR3 has 14 residues. CDR3 loop: CASSSSGGNQPQHF. In nucleotides, the CDR3 is TGTGCCAGCAGCTCCTCGGGAGGCAATCAGCCCCAGCATTTT.

The chain links TRBV18 to TRBJ1-5; possible D gene TRBD1, 6 bases. The germline CDR1 and CDR2 sequences are KGHSH and LQKENI. The CDR3 contains 15 residues. Trimming removed 2 bases at V and 3 bases at J, with 11 bases between. CDR3 region: CASSPRGGDNQPQHF. The CDR3 DNA reads as TGTGCCAGCTCACCAAGGGGGGGGGACAATCAGCCCCAGCATTTT.

V usage is TRBV5-1 and J usage is TRBJ2-1; 7 bases are shared with TRBD1. There are 15 residues in the CDR3. The J segment lost 4 bases and the V segment lost 1 base, leaving 5 bases of the junction unmatched. CDR1 and CDR2 from the germline V gene are SGHRS and YFSETQ. As DNA, the CDR3 is TGCGCCAGCAGCTTGACAGGGGCAACATACAATGAGCAGTTCTTC. It translates to CASSLTGATYNEQFF.

The gene calls are TRBV5-4 and TRBJ2-1; D gene unclear. This CDR3 is 15 amino acids long. Germline V CDR1 and CDR2: SGHNT, YYREEE (reference sequence). Trimming took 4 bases from V and 0 from J, leaving 11 bases between them. The CDR3, as DNA: TGTGCCAGCAGCAGCGAAAAGAGCTCCTACAATGAGCAGTTCTTC. Translating it yields CASSSEKSSYNEQFF.

The J gene is TRBJ1-6, the V gene TRBV11-3; the D is unclear. The germline CDR1 and CDR2 sequences are SGHNT and YENEEA. The CDR3 totals 12 residues. With 5 bases removed from V and 14 bases from J, the gap between germline ends came to 13 bases. DNA for the CDR3: TGTGCCAGCAGCGAAGGAGGCTCAGCCCTCCACTTT. Its translation is CASSEGGSALHF.

V gene TRBV2 combines with J gene TRBJ2-3, with D tentatively TRBD2 (5 bases). The V and J ends lost 3 bases and 0 bases respectively, with 13 bases between them. The CDR3 has 16 amino acids. CDR1 SNHLY and CDR2 FYNNEI come from the germline V gene. The CDR3 is CASSEVGRTSTDTQYF. The CDR3 coding sequence is TGTGCCAGCAGTGAGGTGGGCCGGACTAGCACAGATACGCAGTATTTT.

This clone showed up just once. The V call is TRBV6-5, the J call TRBJ1-5; unclear D gene. Trimming shortened V by 6 bases and J by 6 bases, and 12 bases separated the two germline ends. CDR1 and CDR2 (germline): MNHEY, SVGAGI. The CDR3 spans 13 residues. Written as DNA, the CDR3 is TGTGCCAGCAGCCCCCCGTACGGTCAGCCCCAGCATTTT. The encoded protein is CASSPPYGQPQHF.

The V and J genes are TRBV27 and TRBJ1-3; 7 positions match TRBD1. This CDR3 contains 14 residues. Germline trimming cut 4 bases from V and 0 bases from J; bases unmatched to any gene: 0. Germline V CDR1 and CDR2: MNHEY, SMNVEV (reference sequence). Written as DNA, the CDR3 is TGTGCCAGCAGTTGGACAGGCTCTGGAAACACCATATATTTT. The encoded protein is CASSWTGSGNTIYF.

The V gene is TRBV11-2, the J gene TRBJ1-3; tentatively, D is TRBD1 (6 bases). Germline CDR1 is SGHAT and CDR2 is FQNNGV. The CDR3 is 14 residues long. V lost 5 bases and J 0 bases, leaving 8 bases between the germline ends. The CDR3: CASSTGSSGNTIYF. In DNA form, the CDR3 reads TGTGCCAGCAGCACAGGGAGCTCTGGAAACACCATATATTTT.

The genes are TRBV28 and TRBJ2-7; 11 bases match TRBD2. The CDR3 covers 14 residues. The trim removed 7 bases at V and 3 bases at J, leaving 5 bases unmatched. Germline assignment: CDR1 MDHEN and CDR2 SYDVKM. This CDR3 is CASKLAGVFYEQYF. The CDR3 DNA is TGTGCCAGCAAACTAGCGGGAGTTTTCTACGAGCAGTACTTC.

This clone was counted between two and nine times. The chain has TRBV2 and TRBJ2-7; 8 bases line up with TRBD1. The CDR3 consists of 15 residues. CDR1 is SNHLY and CDR2 is FYNNEI in the germline V gene. V gave up 6 bases and J gave up 5 bases; unmatched junction bases: 12. The DNA of the CDR3 is TGTGCCAGCAGCCCCCACCGGGCAGGGGGCGACGAGCAGTACTTC. It translates to CASSPHRAGGDEQYF.

CDR3 bases: TGTGCCAGCAGTAACAGCAGAACCGGGGAGCTGTTTTTT. Translated, it gives CASSNSRTGELFF. The genes are TRBV12-3 or TRBV12-4 and TRBJ2-2; no clear D. The germline V and J ends were trimmed by 5 bases and 5 bases, with 9 bases remaining between them. The length of the CDR3 is 13 residues.

The chain carries TRBV21-1 and TRBJ1-2; the tabulated D call, TRBD1, remains unverified against the DNA. TRBV21-1 is noted as a pseudogene. The length of the CDR3 is 19 residues. CDR3 sequence: CASSKAPSEGQGDFYGYTF. The CDR3 DNA reads TGTGCCAGCAGCAAAGCTCCCTCCGAGGGACAGGGGGACTTCTATGGCTACACCTTC.

V gene TRBV7-9 combines with J gene TRBJ2-7; 9 bases align to TRBD1. CDR3 length equals 15 residues. The germline CDR1 and CDR2 sequences are SEHNR and FQNEAQ (reference sequence). Trimming removed 1 base from V and 6 bases from J; junction bases left unmatched: 7. In DNA form, the CDR3 reads TGTGCCAGCAGCTTAGATATCGGGACAGGGCGCGAGCAGTACTTC. Translating it yields CASSLDIGTGREQYF.

V is TRBV5-6 and J is TRBJ1-5; D gene ambiguous. Germline V gene lookup returns CDR1 SGHDT and CDR2 YYEEEE. The CDR3 sequence is 17 residues long. The V gene lost 4 bases and the J gene lost 1 base, with 18 bases spanning the gap. CDR3 DNA: TGTGCCAGCAGCCTCGACCGGGGATTCGGGAGCAATCAGCCCCAGCATTTT. Translation: CASSLDRGFGSNQPQHF.

The CDR3 coding sequence is TGTGCCAGCAGCGTAGTGTCGAGCGGGAGGACCACGAACACCGGGGAGCTGTTTTTT. Amino acid sequence: CASSVVSSGRTTNTGELFF. The chain couples TRBV9 to TRBJ2-2, with 9 bases fitting TRBD2. The J segment lost 0 bases and the V segment lost 0 bases, leaving 9 bases of the junction unmatched. Per the germline V gene, CDR1 is SGDLS and CDR2 is YYNGEE. The CDR3 has 19 amino acids.

This chain joins TRBV4-1 and TRBJ1-2; 7 nucleotides align to TRBD1. V trimming: 4 bases; J trimming: 1 base; junction bases outside the gene matches: 6. The CDR3 runs to 15 residues. Per the germline V gene, CDR1 is MGHRA and CDR2 is YSYEKL. The CDR3 bases are TGCGCCAGCAGCCGGAACCGGGACAGTAACTATGGCTACACCTTC. This codes for CASSRNRDSNYGYTF.

The chain uses TRBV25-1 and TRBJ1-1, with TRBD1 matching 9 bases. Trimming removed 5 bases from V and 1 base from J; junction bases left unmatched: 5. CDR3 length equals 15 residues. Germline CDR1 is MGHDK and CDR2 is SYGVNS. CDR3 sequence reads: CASSPRDRANTEAFF. Here the CDR3 DNA reads TGTGCCAGCAGTCCCCGGGACAGGGCGAACACTGAAGCTTTCTTT.

The chain employs TRBV28 and TRBJ1-5; 12 nucleotides agree with TRBD1. Germline V gives CDR1 MDHEN, CDR2 SYDVKM. This CDR3 contains 16 residues. J gave up 5 bases and V 7 bases, and 9 bases lay outside the gene matches. The CDR3 nucleotides read TGTGCCAGCACCCCCGGGACAGGGGGCGGGCATCAGCCCCAGCATTTT. Encoded protein: CASTPGTGGGHQPQHF. The variable domain in full, with the rest retrieved from reference TRBV28 and TRBJ1-5, is DVKVTQSSRYLVKRTGEKVFLECVQDMDHENMFWYRQDPGLGLRLIYFSYDVKMKEKGDIPEGYSVSREKKERFSLILESASTNQTSMYLCASTPGTGGGHQPQHFGDGTRLSIL.

The genes are TRBV7-2 and TRBJ2-7, with 8 bases lining up with TRBD1. The CDR3 has 14 residues. Trimming cost V 5 bases and J 2 bases; bases outside gene matches: 5. Germline V gene data show CDR1 as SGHTA and CDR2 as FQGNSA. In nucleotides, the CDR3 is TGTGCCAGCAGCCCTAGGACAGGGACCTACGAGCAGTACTTC. Translated, it gives CASSPRTGTYEQYF.

This clone occurred once. This chain connects TRBV21-1 to TRBJ2-5; TRBD2, the D gene given by the table, was not confirmed from the DNA. TRBV21-1 is shown as a pseudogene. The CDR3 loop spans 16 amino acids. The CDR3 sequence: CASNWTSGQRGETQYF. The CDR3 DNA sequence: TGTGCCAGCAACTGGACTAGCGGACAGAGGGGGGAGACCCAGTACTTC.

This chain joins TRBV12-5 and TRBJ1-5; D gene uncertain. The CDR3 is made up of 14 amino acids. The ends were cut back, 6 bases at V and 0 bases at J, with 9 bases in the middle. The germline gives CDR1 LGHNT, CDR2 FRNRAP. For the CDR3, the DNA is TGTGCTAGTGGACAGCAGAATAGCAATCAGCCCCAGCATTTT. This sequence encodes CASGQQNSNQPQHF.

The rearrangement links TRBV5-1 to TRBJ2-2, with D possibly matching TRBD1 (7 bases). Per the germline V gene, CDR1 is SGHRS and CDR2 is YFSETQ. The CDR3 runs to 16 residues. V lost 3 bases and J lost 0, with 12 bases in between. Here the CDR3 reads CASSSGGTANTGELFF. For the CDR3, the DNA is TGCGCCAGCAGCTCGGGCGGGACAGCGAACACCGGGGAGCTGTTTTTT.